This T cell receptor beta chain is drawn from a study of a mutant IDH1 vaccine in newly diagnosed glioma. Overall study: Initiation of the vaccine course occurred 4-6 weeks after radiotherapy alone, or alongside temozolomide cycles. Before enrollment, patients got radiotherapy alone, temozolomide alone, or mostly the combination.

The time point was: week 23, last vaccination. In every dose of vaccine, 300 ug of mutant IDH1 20-mer peptide was given alongside topical imiquimod. TCRdb's copy holds only in-frame clones and misses some; the assay was immunoSEQ multiplex PCR. Of about 54,000 clones listed, about 90% are singletons. As concerns this clone: Its antigen is still unknown.

Sequenced here: PBMCs, sampled from a glioma patient whose treatment included an IDH1 peptide vaccine. This TCR derives from a middle-aged man with glioma.

DNA for the CDR3: TGTGCCAGCAGTTCCAGCATCTACGAGCAGTACTTC. Protein: CASSSSIYEQYF. The V call is TRBV25-1, the J call TRBJ2-7; D remains unclear. Trimming took off 5 bases at V and 3 bases at J, with 8 bases between the two ends. The CDR3 spans 12 residues. Germline lookup yields CDR1 MGHDK and CDR2 SYGVNS.